Given below is one TCR beta chain in context. The method was immunoSEQ multiplex PCR; TCRdb's version includes in-frame clones alone and lacks a portion of them. The sample yields 360,000 or so clones, roughly 86% seen once. This specimen belongs to a study of blood T cell repertoires in COVID-19. Deletions cut 2 bases from V and 4 bases from J, with 9 bases between. CDR1 is MNHEY, CDR2 SMNVEV, per germline (reference sequence). The CDR3 has 14 residues. The TCR comes from a woman in her 30s who had been exposed to COVID-19. This chain links TRBV27 with TRBJ2-1; the D gene is possibly TRBD2 (6 bases). The sample was PBMCs or T cells enriched from blood (not recorded which). The CDR3 sequence is CASSLGDFYNEQFF. CDR3 nucleotides: TGTGCCAGCAGTTTAGGGGACTTTTACAATGAGCAGTTCTTC.